This T cell receptor beta chain was profiled in a study of T cells in Graves' hyperthyroidism and ophthalmopathy (dated by TCRdb to the late 2010s). Background on the whole study: Peripheral blood was collected at initial diagnosis, before any treatment. A discovery cohort of about a hundred patients, 43 with Graves' ophthalmopathy and about 60 with stable Graves' hyperthyroidism, was used to find distinguishing TCR V-J signatures. Prospective prediction of ophthalmopathy was tested in an independent validation cohort of fewer than 20 hyperthyroidism patients and 17 patients who later progressed to ophthalmopathy. The 75 to 100 discovery patients were randomly split 7:3 into training and test sets. The study also compared thyroid tissue and blood T-cell repertoires from about 6 Graves' hyperthyroidism patients. Following sampling, methimazole starting at 30 mg daily was given to hyperthyroidism patients, and high-dose intravenous methylprednisolone was given to ophthalmopathy patients. The paper describes TCR Vbeta CDR3 sequencing of more than 120 peripheral blood samples, made up of about 41 ophthalmopathy patients, roughly 75 hyperthyroidism patients and 17 progressor patients.

Amplification of TCR beta CDR3 regions was carried out from RNA transcripts. For the first round of RT-PCR on the TCR CDR3, the HTBI primer set was used together with the Qiagen OneStep RT-PCR kit. Libraries were constructed in a second round of multiplex PCR, after which size selection and purification were carried out. Paired-end sequencing of the libraries was performed with 100 bp reads on an Illumina HiSeq2000. In the original analysis: Raw data were processed with SOAPnuke, discarding reads with adapters, uncalled bases, mean Phred below 15, or no exact constant-primer or identifier match. High-quality paired reads were merged with COPE v1.2.5, and unique nucleotide sequences were defined as clonotypes. MiTCR v1.1 was used to align clonotypes to the IMGT TRBV, TRBD and TRBJ reference segments. Analysis was restricted to V-J combinations with a frequency above 0.0001, which covered roughly 99% of repertoires. The TCS score was defined as the ratio of F50 (clonal expansion) to E x V (chaos), calculated using BLOSUM62-based TCRdist between CDR3 peptides within each V-J. Welch's t-statistics and random forest reduced just over 500 V-J features to under 15, which were used in a naive Bayes classifier (R e1071). TCRdb passed the public sequencing reads through fastp at Q25 and MiXCR, retaining productive beta sequences. Each CDR3 protein appears once, grouped with its most common genes and DNA. For this entry, the V and J calls and clone size follow TCRdb and not the study's own pipeline. Counted in this sample were approximately 380,000 distinct CDR3 sequences; over 13% of them appeared once. The ten largest clones take up around 30% of the sample.

Ophthalmopathy patients had moderately to severely active disease, Clinical Activity Score of at least 3, NOSPECS grade of at least 4, and duration under 3 months. Any patient with an uncontrolled infection, another autoimmune disease, pregnancy or lactation was excluded. Diagnoses were based on clinical symptoms, serum thyroxine and TRAb, thyroid ultrasound and orbital computed tomography. Ficoll-Paque density gradient centrifugation was used to isolate PBMCs from about 9.4 ml of fresh peripheral blood. Trizol reagent was used to extract total RNA, and RNA quality was then checked on an Agilent 2100 Bioanalyzer. General findings and caveats noted by the study authors: No statistical method was used to fix the sample size in advance, and group allocation was not hidden from the investigators. Blood samples also contained most of the expanded thyroid clonotypes (frequency above 0.001), which suggests that blood repertoires may reflect thyroid immune responses. In validation, the model predicted progression to ophthalmopathy a median of about 6 months before onset, with over 60% sensitivity and about 75% specificity. Ophthalmopathy was separated from stable hyperthyroidism by a 13 V-J signature model, with approximately 85% sensitivity and about 81% specificity obtained in cross-validation and 80%/75% obtained in testing.

This clonotype was seen more than once but under ten times. There is no known antigen for this receptor. No base qualities exist here, and no much larger clone lies one base off it. Germline trimming: 3 bases from V, 1 base from J; junction bases outside gene matches: 7. Inclusive of the bounding cysteine and phenylalanine, the CDR3 is 17 residues long. Here the CDR3 DNA is all that survives: 51 bases in frame from base 1. CDR1 and CDR2 (GTSNPN, SVGIG) derive from the germline V gene (reference sequence). The TCR comes from a man aged 50 to 60 with Graves' ophthalmopathy. The chain was built from TRBV30 and TRBJ2-6; the junction holds 9 bases that match TRBD1. Sequencing was performed on blood. The nucleotide sequence is given as TGTGCCTGGAGCCGGACAGGGGCCGGATCTGGGGCCAACGTCCTGACTTTC. Translation gives CAWSRTGAGSGANVLTF.